One sample yielded the 21 T cell receptor beta chains listed below, sequenced in a study of shared clonotypes between healthy human individuals. TCRdb keeps only in-frame clones here, not all; method: immunoSEQ multiplex PCR. Here the sample spans over 700,000 clones, just under 75% being singletons. The sequencing input was memory CD4+ T cells sorted from blood. Subset noted: CD45RA-negative fraction. The receptors derive from a woman younger than 45 in good health.

This clone was picked up a small number of times. A much larger clone differs from this one at a single base, so this may be a read error. Additional DNA sequences in this sample encode the identical CDR3. This chain uses TRBV7-8 with TRBJ2-7; 7 positions agree with TRBD2. Germline CDR1 is SGHVS and CDR2 is FQNEAQ. J was trimmed by 0 bases and V by 5 bases; bases with no gene match: 4. The CDR3 consists of 14 residues. The CDR3 region is CASSLQRDSYEQYF. DNA of the CDR3: TGTGCCAGCAGCCTGCAGCGGGACTCCTACGAGCAGTACTTC.

This sequence joins TRBV28 and TRBJ2-1, with D possibly being TRBD2 (6 bases). The CDR3 is made up of 15 amino acids. V was trimmed by 5 bases and J by 4 bases, leaving 15 bases between them. The germline gives CDR1 MDHEN, CDR2 SYDVKM. CDR3 protein: CASSTIAEGYNEQFF. The CDR3 nucleotides are TGTGCCAGCAGTACGATAGCGGAAGGGTACAATGAGCAGTTCTTC.

The chain joins TRBV13 to TRBJ2-3, with a tentative D call TRBD2 (5 bases). Trimming took 5 bases from V and 0 from J, leaving 18 bases between them. This CDR3 has 17 residues. The V gene's germline CDR1 is PRHDT and CDR2 FYEKMQ (reference sequence). CDR3 residues: CASSTAPLDLSTDTQYF. The CDR3 bases are TGTGCCAGCAGCACCGCCCCGTTGGACTTAAGCACAGATACGCAGTATTTT.

V and J are TRBV5-1 and TRBJ2-7, with 8 bases that match TRBD2. Germline V gene data show CDR1 as SGHRS and CDR2 as YFSETQ. V lost 7 bases and J lost 3; bases outside the gene matches: 9. The CDR3 totals 14 residues. CDR3 nucleotide sequence: TGCGCCAGCTCAACCGAGGCGGGAGGCTACGAGCAGTACTTC. It specifies CASSTEAGGYEQYF.

This clone was found a few times. This rearrangement joins TRBV11-1 to TRBJ2-2, with TRBD2 matching 8 bases. The junction had 6 bases not matched to a gene; V was cut back by 3 bases and J by 0 bases. The CDR3 is made up of 17 amino acids. In germline, CDR1 is SGHAT, CDR2 FQDESV (reference sequence). Here the CDR3 reads CASSLMAGGANTGELFF. DNA for the CDR3: TGTGCCAGCAGCTTGATGGCGGGAGGCGCGAACACCGGGGAGCTGTTTTTT.

The chain uses TRBV18 and TRBJ1-2; D may be TRBD1 (5 bases). The CDR3 is made up of 16 amino acids. Germline V gene lookup returns CDR1 KGHSH and CDR2 LQKENI. The germline V and J ends were trimmed by 2 bases and 2 bases, with 15 bases remaining between them. The CDR3 spells CASSPRTGRMNYGYTF. The CDR3 bases are TGTGCCAGCTCACCAAGAACGGGACGGATGAACTATGGCTACACCTTC. Full variable domain (missing parts from reference TRBV18 and TRBJ1-2): NAGVMQNPRHLVRRRGQEARLRCSPMKGHSHVYWYRQLPEEGLKFMVYLQKENIIDESGMPKERFSAEFPKEGPSILRIQQVVRGDSAAYFCASSPRTGRMNYGYTFGSGTRLTVV.

The rearrangement links TRBV6-1 to TRBJ1-2; D unclear. V lost 1 base and J 0 bases, leaving 9 bases between the germline ends. This CDR3 spans 15 amino acids. Germline V gene lookup returns CDR1 MNHNS and CDR2 SASEGT. CDR3 coding DNA: TGTGCCAGCAGTGAAGGGAGGTTTGCTAACTATGGCTACACCTTC. The encoded protein is CASSEGRFANYGYTF.

CDR3 residues: CASKLTATNEKLFF. The DNA for the CDR3 is TGTGCCAGTAAACTAACGGCAACTAATGAAAAACTGTTTTTT. The rearrangement joins TRBV19 to TRBJ1-4; D gene ambiguous. The CDR3 has 14 amino acids. Germline lookup yields CDR1 LNHDA and CDR2 SQIVND (reference sequence). Trimming removed 7 bases at V and 0 bases at J, with 9 bases between.

V gene TRBV10-1 combines with J gene TRBJ1-1; D is undetermined. Trimming shortened V by 6 bases and J by 0 bases, and 8 bases separated the two germline ends. CDR3 size: 13 residues. CDR1 WNHNN and CDR2 SYGVQD come from the germline V gene (reference sequence). Here the CDR3 DNA reads TGCGCCAGCAGGGAACACGTGAACACTGAAGCTTTCTTT. Translated, it gives CASREHVNTEAFF.

In its sample, this clone was seen once. Other nucleotide sequences in the sample specify the same CDR3. The chain is built from TRBV29-1 and TRBJ2-5; D possibly corresponds to TRBD1 (6 bases). The CDR3 is 13 residues long. Germline V gene lookup returns CDR1 SQVTM and CDR2 ANQGSEA. The V gene lost 3 bases and the J gene lost 1 base, with 9 bases spanning the gap. The CDR3: CSVDGRGQETQYF. In DNA form, the CDR3 reads TGCAGCGTTGATGGCAGGGGCCAAGAGACCCAGTACTTC.

The chain has TRBV19 and TRBJ1-1; D uncertain. Germline-derived CDR1 and CDR2 are LNHDA and SQIVND (reference sequence). The CDR3 contains 13 residues. Between the trimmed V and J ends, which lost 5 bases and 9 bases, there was a span of 16 bases. The CDR3 region has the DNA TGTGCCAGTAGTCTCTCACCCGGGCCCAAAGCTTTCTTT. Its translation is CASSLSPGPKAFF.

This clone was seen a few times. The chain has TRBV28 and TRBJ2-1, with no clear D. This CDR3 comprises 15 residues. CDR1 and CDR2 (germline): MDHEN, SYDVKM. The V gene lost 5 bases and the J gene lost 7 bases, with 18 bases spanning the gap. As DNA, the CDR3 is TGTGCCAGCAGTCCTACCAAAACTATAGGGAATGAGCAGTTCTTC. As protein: CASSPTKTIGNEQFF.

The J gene is TRBJ1-2, the V gene TRBV4-1; TRBD1 aligns across 12 bases. This CDR3 is 17 amino acids long. The trim removed 1 base at V and 3 bases at J, leaving 6 bases unmatched. Germline V gene data show CDR1 as MGHRA and CDR2 as YSYEKL. The CDR3 DNA reads as TGCGCCAGCAGCCAAGTGGGACAGGGGGCGCGGGACTATGGCTACACCTTC. Translation gives CASSQVGQGARDYGYTF.

This chain connects TRBV6-1 to TRBJ2-7; tentatively, D is TRBD1 (5 bases). Germline V lookup: CDR1 MNHNS, CDR2 SASEGT. Trimming removed 6 bases at V and 6 bases at J, with 15 bases between. This CDR3 has 13 amino acids. The CDR3 DNA is TGTGCCAGCAGGGTCTTTGGGGCGGTCGAGCAGTACTTC. Translating it yields CASRVFGAVEQYF.

There are a few counts of this clone. This chain connects TRBV28 to TRBJ1-3, with D tentatively TRBD1 (5 bases). CDR3 size: 17 residues. CDR1 and CDR2 (germline): MDHEN, SYDVKM. V dropped 6 bases and J dropped 0 bases, with 18 bases sitting between them. The CDR3 reads CASSLGTRQPSGNTIYF. DNA for the CDR3: TGTGCCAGCAGCCTCGGAACTCGACAGCCCTCTGGAAACACCATATATTTT.

In DNA, the CDR3 is TGTGCCAGCAGCTACCCAGGGGTATACAATGAGCAGTTCTTC. Its protein is CASSYPGVYNEQFF. The chain combines TRBV7-2 with TRBJ2-1; a possible D gene is TRBD1 (6 bases). V was cut by 4 bases and J by 4 bases, with 11 bases left in between. Germline V CDR1 and CDR2: SGHTA, FQGNSA. The CDR3 sequence is 14 residues long.

The chain uses TRBV5-1 and TRBJ2-7, with 12 bases lining up with TRBD2. Per the germline V gene, CDR1 is SGHRS and CDR2 is YFSETQ. The CDR3 extends over 18 amino acids. J was trimmed by 2 bases and V by 0 bases; bases with no gene match: 9. CDR3 region: CASSLDPGTSGWTYEQYF. For the CDR3, the DNA is TGCGCCAGCAGCTTGGATCCCGGGACTAGCGGGTGGACCTACGAGCAGTACTTC. The full variable domain, its missing parts supplied by reference TRBV5-1 and TRBJ2-7, is KAGVTQTPRYLIKTRGQQVTLSCSPISGHRSVSWYQQTPGQGLQFLFEYFSETQRNKGNFPGRFSGRQFSNSRSEMNVSTLELGDSALYLCASSLDPGTSGWTYEQYFGPGTRLTVT.

This clone was detected only once. CDR3 sequence reads: CASSHNRDGRTQYF. The CDR3 DNA sequence: TGTGCCAGCTCACACAATAGGGACGGCAGGACCCAGTACTTC. The J gene is TRBJ2-5, the V gene TRBV18, with D possibly called TRBD1 or TRBD2 (5 bases each). The V end was cut by 4 bases, the J end by 7 bases, with 16 bases between. This CDR3 is built from 14 residues. In germline, CDR1 is KGHSH, CDR2 LQKENI.

This clone was picked up one time. The rearrangement joins TRBV29-1 to TRBJ1-2; D may be TRBD1 (6 bases). V shed 7 bases and J shed 4 bases, with 13 bases lying between them. The CDR3 spans 12 residues. Germline assignment: CDR1 SQVTM and CDR2 ANQGSEA. The CDR3, as DNA: TGCAGCGCCGACCAGGGGACCTATGGCTACACCTTC. This gives the protein CSADQGTYGYTF.

The V call is TRBV6-1, the J call TRBJ1-2, with 8 bases lining up with TRBD1. This CDR3 has 17 amino acids. Germline CDR1 and CDR2: MNHNS and SASEGT. V lost 3 bases, J lost 6 bases, and 15 bases stayed unmatched. Written as DNA, the CDR3 is TGTGCCAGCAGTGATCAGGCAGGGGGCGTCGGCTCGGATGGCTACACCTTC. Its protein is CASSDQAGGVGSDGYTF.

The V and J genes are TRBV6-1 and TRBJ1-5; TRBD1 might be the D (6 bases). The CDR3 is 14 residues long. Trimming took 7 bases from V and 4 from J, leaving 14 bases between them. From germline, CDR1 is MNHNS and CDR2 SASEGT. In nucleotides, the CDR3 is TGTGCCAGCACCGGGGGGACACCGAATCAGCCCCAGCATTTT. Its protein product is CASTGGTPNQPQHF.